This is a list of T cell receptor beta chains from one sample in a study of neoadjuvant nivolumab and ipilimumab in lung cancer. The table came from immunoSEQ multiplex PCR; TCRdb's copy has only in-frame clones and leaves some out. The sample contains a few thousand clones, about 87% of which appear only once. The sample consisted of tumor tissue, taken after neoadjuvant nivolumab, alone or with ipilimumab, at or shortly before surgery. These receptors originate from an adult with non-small cell lung cancer. CDR3s include the opening cysteine and the closing phenylalanine or tryptophan. D genes are given only for firm matches. Clone sizes are given selectively: once, few, many, or a class where the clone is expanded.

size,V,D,J,CDR3,DNA
once,TRBV6-1,NA,TRBJ1-5,CASSEAGGSNQPQHF,TGTGCCAGCAGTGAAGCAGGCGGTAGCAATCAGCCCCAGCATTTT
NA,TRBV19,NA,TRBJ2-3,CASSIGGKGGTDTQYF,TGTGCCAGTAGTATTGGGGGCAAGGGTGGCACAGATACGCAGTATTTT
NA,TRBV5-5,TRBD1,TRBJ2-5,CASSWDRGGETQYF,TGTGCCAGCAGCTGGGACAGGGGAGGAGAGACCCAGTACTTC
NA,TRBV7-3,TRBD1,TRBJ1-2,CASSLRAGGGYTF,TGTGCCAGCAGCTTAAGGGCAGGGGGAGGCTACACCTTC
NA,TRBV13,NA,TRBJ2-3,CASSLGQGDSDTQYF,TGTGCCAGCAGCTTAGGCCAGGGTGATTCAGATACGCAGTATTTT
NA,TRBV5-5,NA,TRBJ1-4,CASSLGGAVGNEKLFF,TGTGCCAGCAGCTTGGGAGGGGCAGTCGGTAATGAAAAACTGTTTTTT
once,TRBV5-6,NA,TRBJ2-1,CASSGNEQFF,TGTGCCAGCAGCGGGAATGAGCAGTTCTTC
NA,TRBV10-2,NA,TRBJ2-5,CASSESSNRLETQYF,TGCGCCAGCAGTGAGTCGTCGAACAGGTTAGAGACCCAGTACTTC
NA,TRBV6-6,NA,TRBJ1-2,CASSYSQKEGPKGYTF,TGTGCCAGCAGTTACTCCCAAAAGGAGGGGCCCAAAGGCTACACCTTC
NA,TRBV2,NA,TRBJ2-6,CASRGVPSGANVLTF,TGTGCCAGCAGGGGGGTGCCTTCCGGGGCCAACGTCCTGACTTTC
NA,TRBV5-1,TRBD2,TRBJ2-7,CASSLQRDYEQYF,TGCGCCAGCAGCTTGCAGCGGGACTACGAGCAGTACTTC
NA,TRBV5-1,NA,TRBJ2-5,CASNEGSGTQYF,TGCGCCAGCAATGAAGGGTCGGGGACCCAGTACTTC
NA,TRBV5-6,NA,TRBJ2-3,CASSLVSSTDTQYF,TGTGCCAGCAGCTTAGTTTCTAGCACAGATACGCAGTATTTT
NA,TRBV5-1,TRBD1,TRBJ1-2,CASTSDRASYGYTF,TGCGCCAGCACTTCGGACAGGGCCAGCTATGGCTACACCTTC
NA,TRBV29-1,NA,TRBJ1-5,CSVEGADPAQPQHF,TGCAGCGTTGAGGGGGCCGATCCAGCTCAGCCCCAGCATTTT
NA,TRBV6-1,NA,TRBJ1-5,CASSEYLRQPQHF,TGTGCCAGCAGTGAGTACTTGCGGCAGCCCCAGCATTTT
NA,TRBV6-5,NA,TRBJ1-5,CASSYSSGAINQPQHF,TGTGCCAGCAGTTACTCTTCAGGCGCTATCAATCAGCCCCAGCATTTT